This TCR beta chain is from a study of blood T cell repertoires in COVID-19. Turning to the study itself: Specimens from acute and convalescent COVID-19 originated in the United States, Italy and Spain. Nucleic acid was either cDNA or gDNA, and it came from T cells, B-cell-depleted T cells, or PBMCs.

Clones were read by immunoSEQ multiplex PCR, and TCRdb kept only the in-frame ones, dropping some. This table has around 220,000 clones, approximately 86% appearing once. The receptor was isolated from a woman in her forties or fifties with COVID-19, enrolled during active disease. The sequenced sample was peripheral blood.

CDR3 residues: CASCRGVTDTQYF. The DNA for the CDR3 is TGTGCCAGCTGCAGGGGGGTGACAGATACGCAGTATTTT. The chain couples TRBV18 to TRBJ2-3; D may be TRBD1 (7 bases). This CDR3 region has 13 residues. V was pared by 7 bases and J by 3 bases, with 11 bases between. Germline assignment: CDR1 KGHSH and CDR2 LQKENI.